The 17 T cell receptor beta chains given below trace back to one sample, sequenced in a study of T-cell memory formation after mild COVID-19. In TCRdb, the 5' RACE reads were re-called with MiXCR into one record per CDR3 protein. This sample yields about 350,000 distinct CDR3 sequences, of which 13% to 15% are seen a single time; 20% to 25% belongs to the top ten. Sequenced input: PBMCs or a T cell subset sorted from them (not recorded which). The receptor source for this set is a man aged 18 to 30 who had mild COVID-19 (a few samples of this study predate the infection). Cell type and time point are not known.

The gene calls are TRBV4-1 and TRBJ1-3; D uncertain. The CDR3 loop spans 14 amino acids. The germline V and J ends were trimmed by 4 bases and 0 bases, with 7 bases remaining between them. Germline CDR1 MGHRA, CDR2 YSYEKL. CDR3 sequence reads: CASSLSSSGNTIYF. The CDR3 coding sequence is TGCGCCAGCAGCCTGAGTAGCTCTGGAAACACCATATATTTT.

This clonotype has just a few counts. In nucleotides, the CDR3 is TGCGCCAGCAGCCAAGCCCGGGACAGGTCCTACGAGCAGTACTTC. Protein product: CASSQARDRSYEQYF. This chain uses TRBV4-3 with TRBJ2-7; 8 bases map to TRBD1. The CDR3 totals 15 residues. J was trimmed by 1 base and V by 1 base; bases with no gene match: 3. Germline CDR1 and CDR2: LGHNA and YSLEER.

DNA for the CDR3: TGTGCCAGCAGCACTGGCGGTCAACTGTTTTTT. It yields the protein CASSTGGQLFF. This rearrangement joins TRBV9 to TRBJ1-4; D uncertain. Germline CDR1 is SGDLS and CDR2 is YYNGEE. V lost 4 bases to trimming and J lost 12 bases, with 10 bases between them. The CDR3 has 11 amino acids.

This clonotype has only a few counts. The rearrangement links TRBV7-9 to TRBJ2-5, with D perhaps matching TRBD2 (5 bases). Germline V gene sequence: CDR1 SEHNR, CDR2 FQNEAQ (reference sequence). The V and J ends lost 5 bases and 5 bases respectively, with 15 bases between them. This CDR3 is built from 14 residues. In DNA form, the CDR3 reads TGTGCCAGCAGCAGGACTTCCCACCGGGAGACCCAGTACTTC. It is translated as CASSRTSHRETQYF.

This clonotype was detected only a few times. The rearrangement uses TRBV27 and TRBJ2-1; D is unresolved. Trimming took 4 bases from V and 0 from J, leaving 19 bases between them. Germline V CDR1 and CDR2: MNHEY, SMNVEV (reference sequence). The CDR3 contains 18 residues. This chain's CDR3 is CASSSLSGIMFSYNEQFF. DNA for the CDR3: TGTGCCAGCAGTTCTCTATCGGGCATCATGTTCTCCTACAATGAGCAGTTCTTC.

This clonotype turned up a few times. V usage is TRBV6-2 or TRBV6-3 and J usage is TRBJ2-3; D may be TRBD2 (6 bases). The germline gives CDR1 MNHEY, CDR2 SVGEGT. With 11 bases removed from V and 5 bases from J, the gap between germline ends came to 20 bases. The CDR3 is 14 amino acids. CDR3 residues: CASWMAGWEDTQYF. Written as DNA, the CDR3 is TGTGCCTCCTGGATGGCGGGGTGGGAAGATACGCAGTATTTT.

This clonotype was counted ten times or more. The rearrangement uses TRBV4-3 and TRBJ2-7, with unresolved D. This CDR3 is 16 amino acids long. V gave up 0 bases and J gave up 3 bases, with 15 bases separating them. Per germline, CDR1 LGHNA and CDR2 YSLEER. CDR3 nucleotides: TGCGCCAGCAGCCAAGACTGGCTCAGTGGGATCTACGAGCAGTACTTC. Translated, it gives CASSQDWLSGIYEQYF.

CDR3 bases: TGTGCCAGCAGCTTAGGGCTGCCCTCCTACGAGCAGTACTTC. Encoded protein: CASSLGLPSYEQYF. The chain has TRBV7-2 and TRBJ2-7, with no clear D. The CDR3 spans 14 residues. The V gene lost 1 base and the J gene lost 0 bases, with 7 bases spanning the gap. The germline V gene encodes CDR1 SGHTA and CDR2 FQGNSA.

J is TRBJ1-5 and V is TRBV7-9; 7 bases agree with TRBD1. Germline lookup yields CDR1 SEHNR and CDR2 FQNEAQ (reference sequence). This CDR3 is built from 15 residues. The V and J ends lost 5 bases and 4 bases, in that order; junction bases with no gene match: 8. The CDR3 sequence is CASSPGQTGNQPQHF. The CDR3 region has the DNA TGTGCCAGCAGCCCGGGACAGACAGGAAATCAGCCCCAGCATTTT.

This clonotype turned up a few times. The chain links TRBV5-1 to TRBJ2-1; tentatively, D is TRBD2 (5 bases). Trimming removed 7 bases at V and 0 bases at J, with 20 bases between. The germline V gene has CDR1 SGHRS and CDR2 YFSETQ. The CDR3 runs to 17 residues. CDR3 residues: CASLPHPPGNSYNEQFF. The DNA of the CDR3 is TGCGCCAGCCTACCTCATCCACCGGGAAACTCCTACAATGAGCAGTTCTTC.

The chain links TRBV29-1 to TRBJ1-3; possibly TRBD1 for D (6 bases). The CDR3 has 14 residues. CDR1 is SQVTM and CDR2 is ANQGSEA in the germline V gene. The ends were cut back, 7 bases at V and 0 bases at J, with 13 bases in the middle. DNA of the CDR3: TGCAGCGCCTGGGACACCGGCTCTGGAAACACCATATATTTT. Its protein product is CSAWDTGSGNTIYF.

The rearrangement uses TRBV5-1 and TRBJ1-4; tentative D call: TRBD1 (5 bases). The germline CDR1 and CDR2 sequences are SGHRS and YFSETQ. The CDR3 spans 13 residues. With 4 bases removed from V and 8 bases from J, the gap between germline ends came to 12 bases. For the CDR3, the DNA is TGCGCCAGCAGCCGGACAAATAAGGAAAAACTGTTTTTT. The encoded protein is CASSRTNKEKLFF. Looking up the rest from reference TRBV5-1 and TRBJ1-4 gives the full variable domain: KAGVTQTPRYLIKTRGQQVTLSCSPISGHRSVSWYQQTPGQGLQFLFEYFSETQRNKGNFPGRFSGRQFSNSRSEMNVSTLELGDSALYLCASSRTNKEKLFFGSGTQLSVL.

The DNA for the CDR3 is TGCAGCGTTCTACAGGTAACACACGAGCAGTACTTC. It yields the protein CSVLQVTHEQYF. The chain has TRBV29-1 and TRBJ2-7; the D gene is possibly TRBD1 (5 bases). The V gene's germline CDR1 is SQVTM and CDR2 ANQGSEA. CDR3 length: 12 residues. Trimming took 5 bases from V and 5 from J, leaving 13 bases between them.

This clonotype was seen a few times. V and J are TRBV6-6 and TRBJ1-4; D gene ambiguous. Germline V lookup: CDR1 MNHNY, CDR2 SVGAGI (reference sequence). CDR3 size: 14 residues. Between the trimmed V and J ends, which lost 4 bases and 3 bases, there was a span of 9 bases. DNA for the CDR3: TGTGCCAGCAGTTTACGGACGGCTAATGAAAAACTGTTTTTT. The encoded protein is CASSLRTANEKLFF.

This clonotype was seen a few times. The chain employs TRBV7-9 and TRBJ2-1, with D possibly TRBD1 on 5 matching bases. CDR3 length equals 14 residues. V was clipped by 0 bases and J by 7 bases, with 10 bases between them. Germline CDR1 and CDR2: SEHNR and FQNEAQ (reference sequence). The CDR3: CASSLAQAGNEQFF. In DNA form, the CDR3 reads TGTGCCAGCAGCTTAGCACAGGCCGGGAATGAGCAGTTCTTC. The whole variable domain, filled in from reference TRBV7-9 and TRBJ2-1, reads DTGVSQNPRHKITKRGQNVTFRCDPISEHNRLYWYRQTLGQGPEFLTYFQNEAQLEKSRLLSDRFSAERPKGSFSTLEIQRTEQGDSAMYLCASSLAQAGNEQFFGPGTRLTVL.

There are a few counts of this clonotype. This rearrangement joins TRBV7-2 to TRBJ1-1, with TRBD1 as a possible D gene (5 bases). This CDR3 has 16 residues. Between the trimmed V and J ends, which lost 0 bases and 6 bases, there was a span of 17 bases. Germline assignment: CDR1 SGHTA and CDR2 FQGNSA. Here the CDR3 DNA reads TGTGCCAGCAGCTTAGCCGTTGGGGCCGCCGGGGCTGAAGCTTTCTTT. Translating it yields CASSLAVGAAGAEAFF.

This clonotype was detected only a few times. The chain joins TRBV15 to TRBJ1-2; D gene unclear. V lost 0 bases and J 1 base, leaving 9 bases between the germline ends. Germline CDR1 reads LNHNV; CDR2 reads YYDKDF (reference sequence). The CDR3 is made up of 15 amino acids. In DNA form, the CDR3 reads TGTGCCACCAGCAGAGATTGGGGTAATAACTATGGCTACACCTTC. Protein product: CATSRDWGNNYGYTF.